A single sample gave rise to the 22 T cell receptor beta chains below, sequenced in a study of blood T cell repertoires in COVID-19. Measured with immunoSEQ multiplex PCR; TCRdb has only the in-frame clones, and not every one. In the table there are over 400,000 clones, 86% of which are singletons. Sequencing was performed on peripheral blood. All receptors come from a woman aged 25 to 39 with active or convalescent COVID-19.

This chain connects TRBV5-4 to TRBJ1-2; TRBD1 is a possible D gene (6 bases). Germline V lookup: CDR1 SGHNT, CDR2 YYREEE (reference sequence). The CDR3 contains 17 residues. V lost 0 bases and J lost 0, with 15 bases in between. CDR3 sequence: CASSLGAPGAANYGYTF. CDR3 DNA sequence: TGTGCCAGCAGCTTGGGGGCTCCAGGGGCGGCTAACTATGGCTACACCTTC.

V usage is TRBV6-6 and J usage is TRBJ1-6; maybe TRBD1 (6 bases). The V end was cut by 4 bases, the J end by 5 bases, with 9 bases between. The CDR3 is 14 residues long. Germline lookup yields CDR1 MNHNY and CDR2 SVGAGI (reference sequence). The CDR3 DNA reads TGTGCCAGCAGTTTTGCAGGGGATAATTCACCCCTCCACTTT. Protein product: CASSFAGDNSPLHF.

V gene TRBV10-1 combines with J gene TRBJ2-7; 12 nucleotides agree with TRBD2. Looked up from germline, CDR1 is WNHNN and CDR2 is SYGVQD (reference sequence). Trimming removed 5 bases from V and 1 base from J; junction bases left unmatched: 6. CDR3 size: 16 residues. The CDR3 DNA reads as TGCGCCAGCAGTACCGGACTAGCGGGGTCATCCTACGAGCAGTACTTC. This codes for CASSTGLAGSSYEQYF.

Notes on this clone: At one boundary the junction diverges from the germline segment, which might be a read error. The chain recombines TRBV29-1 with TRBJ2-1; tentatively, D is TRBD2 (6 bases). The germline V gene has CDR1 SQVTM and CDR2 ANQGSEA. The length of the CDR3 is 15 residues. The CDR3 region has the DNA TGCAGCGTTGATGGAGTAGCGGCCTCCCACAATGAGCAGTTCTTC. Its protein product is CSVDGVAASHNEQFF.

The chain has TRBV28 and TRBJ1-3, with D possibly TRBD1 on 5 matching bases. Germline V lookup: CDR1 MDHEN, CDR2 SYDVKM. The CDR3 extends over 15 amino acids. Trimming removed 6 bases at V and 2 bases at J, with 14 bases between. CDR3 in DNA: TGTGCCAGCAGACTCTCCGGAGGGGCTGGAAACACCATATATTTT. As protein: CASRLSGGAGNTIYF.

V gene TRBV13 combines with J gene TRBJ2-7; D might be TRBD1 (5 bases). Germline CDR1 reads PRHDT; CDR2 reads FYEKMQ (reference sequence). V was shortened by 3 bases and J by 4 bases, with 13 bases between the two germline ends. This CDR3 has 14 amino acids. CDR3 coding DNA: TGTGCCAGCAGCTTGAACCAGGGTATATACGAGCAGTACTTC. It is translated as CASSLNQGIYEQYF.

The rearrangement joins TRBV6-5 to TRBJ1-2; the D gene is possibly TRBD1 (5 bases). V was clipped by 0 bases and J by 5 bases, with 13 bases between them. Germline lookup yields CDR1 MNHEY and CDR2 SVGAGI. The CDR3 has 15 amino acids. The CDR3 protein is CASSYSTGVEYGYTF. Here the CDR3 DNA reads TGTGCCAGCAGTTACTCAACAGGCGTTGAGTATGGCTACACCTTC.

The CDR3 protein is CASSRASGKQETQYF. The CDR3 DNA sequence: TGTGCCAGCAGCCGGGCGTCCGGGAAGCAAGAGACCCAGTACTTC. This chain joins TRBV3-1 (or the pseudogene TRBV3-2) and TRBJ2-5; weak D call: TRBD2 (5 bases). V was cut by 4 bases and J by 2 bases, with 14 bases left in between. There are 15 residues in the CDR3. CDR1 and CDR2 (germline): LGHDT, YNNKEL (reference sequence).

The rearrangement links TRBV5-1 to TRBJ2-2; 7 bases agree with TRBD1. J gave up 0 bases and V 4 bases, and 6 bases lay outside the gene matches. CDR3 length equals 16 residues. Germline values: CDR1 SGHRS, CDR2 YFSETQ. The DNA of the CDR3 is TGCGCCAGCAGCCCTACGACAGGGCCGAACACCGGGGAGCTGTTTTTT. It is translated as CASSPTTGPNTGELFF. Drawing the rest from reference TRBV5-1 and TRBJ2-2, the complete variable domain is KAGVTQTPRYLIKTRGQQVTLSCSPISGHRSVSWYQQTPGQGLQFLFEYFSETQRNKGNFPGRFSGRQFSNSRSEMNVSTLELGDSALYLCASSPTTGPNTGELFFGEGSRLTVL.

The V and J genes are TRBV6-5 and TRBJ1-2; 7 bases line up with TRBD1. Germline V gene sequence: CDR1 MNHEY, CDR2 SVGAGI. This CDR3 spans 14 amino acids. The V gene end was trimmed by 3 bases and the J gene end by 4 bases; junction bases not matched to a gene: 5. The CDR3 bases are TGTGCCAGCAGTTATGGGACAGAAGGCTATGGCTACACCTTC. Encoded protein: CASSYGTEGYGYTF.

The chain couples TRBV5-1 to TRBJ2-7; D is perhaps TRBD2 (6 bases). Trimming removed 2 bases at V and 2 bases at J, with 11 bases between. The CDR3 length is 14 residues. Germline V lookup: CDR1 SGHRS, CDR2 YFSETQ. In DNA form, the CDR3 reads TGCGCCAGCAGCTTTAGCGGTGTAGCCTACGAGCAGTACTTC. Its translation is CASSFSGVAYEQYF.

The chain joins TRBV6-5 to TRBJ1-1, with a tentative D call TRBD1 (5 bases). The V gene's germline CDR1 is MNHEY and CDR2 SVGAGI. The CDR3 is 15 amino acids. Trimming shortened V by 7 bases and J by 11 bases, and 26 bases separated the two germline ends. The CDR3: CASIDRQGQGLEAFF. The DNA of the CDR3 is TGTGCCAGCATCGATCGTCAGGGTCAGGGCCTGGAGGCTTTCTTT.

Only one count was recorded for this clone. V and J are TRBV10-1 and TRBJ1-5, with 8 nucleotides matching TRBD1. Germline V lookup: CDR1 WNHNN, CDR2 SYGVQD (reference sequence). CDR3 size: 15 residues. The junction had 5 bases not matched to a gene; V was cut back by 7 bases and J by 0 bases. The CDR3: CASKDRDYSNQPQHF. The CDR3 nucleotides are TGCGCCAGCAAGGACAGGGATTATAGCAATCAGCCCCAGCATTTT.

The chain has TRBV19 and TRBJ2-7; D remains unclear. The V end lost 5 bases, the J end lost 3 bases, and 20 bases lay between the germline ends. Germline lookup yields CDR1 LNHDA and CDR2 SQIVND (reference sequence). This CDR3 is 16 amino acids long. CDR3 sequence: CASSPSLRKMDYEQYF. Here the CDR3 DNA reads TGTGCCAGTAGTCCCTCCCTCAGGAAAATGGACTACGAGCAGTACTTC.

The J gene is TRBJ1-2, the V gene TRBV19; D call uncertain. V lost 0 bases to trimming and J lost 3 bases, with 5 bases between them. This CDR3 spans 13 amino acids. Germline lookup yields CDR1 LNHDA and CDR2 SQIVND (reference sequence). DNA for the CDR3: TGTGCCAGTAGTATAGAACAGTACTATGGCTACACCTTC. The encoded protein is CASSIEQYYGYTF.

This rearrangement joins TRBV19 to TRBJ1-1; TRBD1 matches at 9 bases. V lost 3 bases, J lost 0 bases, and 11 bases stayed unmatched. Per the germline V gene, CDR1 is LNHDA and CDR2 is SQIVND (reference sequence). The CDR3 is made up of 18 amino acids. Written as DNA, the CDR3 is TGTGCCAGTAGTATGTACGCGGGACAGGGTGAGGTGAACACTGAAGCTTTCTTT. It yields the protein CASSMYAGQGEVNTEAFF.

The genes are TRBV6-5 and TRBJ1-1; tentatively, D is TRBD1 (5 bases). From germline, CDR1 is MNHEY and CDR2 SVGAGI. The ends were cut back, 6 bases at V and 0 bases at J, with 8 bases in the middle. This CDR3 spans 13 amino acids. DNA for the CDR3: TGTGCCAGCAGGTGGACAATGAACACTGAAGCTTTCTTT. Its translation is CASRWTMNTEAFF.

This clone was seen many times. V gene TRBV24-1 combines with J gene TRBJ1-3; the D gene is possibly TRBD1 (6 bases). CDR1 is KGHDR and CDR2 is SFDVKD in the germline V gene. The CDR3 length is 15 residues. Trimming took off 4 bases at V and 2 bases at J, with 11 bases between the two ends. CDR3 loop: CATSDLRGTGNTIYF. The CDR3 coding sequence is TGTGCCACCAGTGACCTCAGGGGAACTGGAAACACCATATATTTT.

The rearrangement links TRBV6-1 to TRBJ1-2, with a tentative D call TRBD1 (6 bases). V was clipped by 1 base and J by 8 bases, with 11 bases between them. CDR3 length: 13 residues. Germline CDR1 MNHNS, CDR2 SASEGT. CDR3 in amino acids: CASSEGQVAGYTF. The CDR3 nucleotides are TGTGCCAGCAGTGAAGGACAGGTCGCGGGCTACACCTTC.

In DNA form, the CDR3 reads TGTGCCAGCAGCTTAACACTACAGGGGTTTGGCTACACCTTC. It specifies CASSLTLQGFGYTF. This sequence joins TRBV7-9 and TRBJ1-2, with 7 bases matching TRBD1. This CDR3 is 14 amino acids long. Germline values: CDR1 SEHNR, CDR2 FQNEAQ (reference sequence). V trimming: 2 bases; J trimming: 7 bases; junction bases outside the gene matches: 7.

This chain connects TRBV3-1 (or the pseudogene TRBV3-2) to TRBJ1-2; perhaps TRBD1 as D (5 bases). Between the trimmed V and J ends, which lost 4 bases and 2 bases, there was a span of 8 bases. The CDR3 runs 13 residues. Germline lookup yields CDR1 LGHDT and CDR2 YNNKEL (reference sequence). The CDR3 nucleotides are TGTGCCAGCAGCCGGGGGGAAAACTATGGCTACACCTTC. It yields the protein CASSRGENYGYTF.

This clone was seen once. The V call is TRBV10-3, the J call TRBJ1-1; D is possibly TRBD1 (6 bases). CDR3 length equals 15 residues. Deletions cut 6 bases from V and 0 bases from J, with 14 bases between. Per the germline V gene, CDR1 is ENHRY and CDR2 is SYGVKD. The CDR3 reads CAISDVRGLNTEAFF. CDR3 sequence (DNA): TGTGCCATCAGCGATGTAAGGGGGTTGAACACTGAAGCTTTCTTT.